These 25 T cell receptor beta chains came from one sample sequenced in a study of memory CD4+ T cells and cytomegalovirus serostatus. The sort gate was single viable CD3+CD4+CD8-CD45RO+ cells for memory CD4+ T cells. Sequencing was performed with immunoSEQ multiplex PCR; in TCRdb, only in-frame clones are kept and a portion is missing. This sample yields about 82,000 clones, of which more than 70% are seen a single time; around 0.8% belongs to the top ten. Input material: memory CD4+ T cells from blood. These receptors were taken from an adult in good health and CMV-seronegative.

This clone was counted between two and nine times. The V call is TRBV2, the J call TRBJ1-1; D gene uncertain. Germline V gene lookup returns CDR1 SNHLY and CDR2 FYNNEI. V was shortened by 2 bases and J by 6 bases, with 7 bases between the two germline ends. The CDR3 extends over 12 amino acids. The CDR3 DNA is TGTGCCAGCAGTGAACGTCCGGCTGAAGCTTTCTTT. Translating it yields CASSERPAEAFF.

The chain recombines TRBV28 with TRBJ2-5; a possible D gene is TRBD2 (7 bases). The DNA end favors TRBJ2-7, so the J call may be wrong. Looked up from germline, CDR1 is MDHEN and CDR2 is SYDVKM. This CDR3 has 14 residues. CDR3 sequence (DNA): TGTGCCAGCAGTTCGGCGGGGGCCTCCTACGAGCAGTACTTC. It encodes CASSSAGASYEQYF.

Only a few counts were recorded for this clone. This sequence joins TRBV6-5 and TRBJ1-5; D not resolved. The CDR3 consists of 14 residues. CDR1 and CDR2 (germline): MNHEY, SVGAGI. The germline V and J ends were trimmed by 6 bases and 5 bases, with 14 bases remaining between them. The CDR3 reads CASSIFYPDQPQHF. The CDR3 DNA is TGTGCCAGCAGCATTTTTTATCCGGATCAGCCCCAGCATTTT.

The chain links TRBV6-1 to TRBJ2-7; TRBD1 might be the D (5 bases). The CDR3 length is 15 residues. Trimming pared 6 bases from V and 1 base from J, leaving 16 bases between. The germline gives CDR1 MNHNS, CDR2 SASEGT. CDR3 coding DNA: TGTGCCAGCAGGGACACGAGAGGCCTTTCCTACGAGCAGTACTTC. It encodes CASRDTRGLSYEQYF.

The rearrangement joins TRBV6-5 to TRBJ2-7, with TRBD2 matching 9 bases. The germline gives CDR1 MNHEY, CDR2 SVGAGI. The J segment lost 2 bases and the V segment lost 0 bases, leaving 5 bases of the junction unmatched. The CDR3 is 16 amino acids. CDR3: CASSYSASGVPYEQYF. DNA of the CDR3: TGTGCCAGCAGTTACTCAGCTAGCGGGGTACCCTACGAGCAGTACTTC.

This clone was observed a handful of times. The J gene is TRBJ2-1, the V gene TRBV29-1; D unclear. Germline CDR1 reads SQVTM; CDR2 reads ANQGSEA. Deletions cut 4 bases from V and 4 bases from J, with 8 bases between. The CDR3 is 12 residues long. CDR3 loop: CSVVSAYNEQFF. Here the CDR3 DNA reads TGCAGCGTTGTGTCAGCTTACAATGAGCAGTTCTTC.

CDR3 residues: CASSGSRGFSSYEQYF. As DNA, the CDR3 is TGTGCCAGCAGTGGGAGCCGGGGCTTCAGCTCCTACGAGCAGTACTTC. V and J are TRBV25-1 and TRBJ2-7, with D possibly called TRBD1 or TRBD2 (5 bases each). The CDR3 loop spans 16 amino acids. Trimming stripped 4 bases from V and 0 bases from J, with 16 bases between. The germline gives CDR1 MGHDK, CDR2 SYGVNS.

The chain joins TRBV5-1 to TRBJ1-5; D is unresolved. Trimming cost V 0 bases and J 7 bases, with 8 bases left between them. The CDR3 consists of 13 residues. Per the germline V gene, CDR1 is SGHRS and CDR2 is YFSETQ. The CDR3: CASSLGDPQPQHF. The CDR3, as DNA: TGCGCCAGCAGCTTGGGGGATCCGCAGCCCCAGCATTTT. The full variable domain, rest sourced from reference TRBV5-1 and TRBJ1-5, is KAGVTQTPRYLIKTRGQQVTLSCSPISGHRSVSWYQQTPGQGLQFLFEYFSETQRNKGNFPGRFSGRQFSNSRSEMNVSTLELGDSALYLCASSLGDPQPQHFGDGTRLSIL.

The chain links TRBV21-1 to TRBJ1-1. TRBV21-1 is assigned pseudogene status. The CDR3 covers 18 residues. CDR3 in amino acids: CASSKGQPEGVARFEAFF. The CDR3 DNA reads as TGTGCCAGCAGCAAAGGGCAGCCGGAGGGCGTAGCCCGTTTTGAAGCTTTCTTT.

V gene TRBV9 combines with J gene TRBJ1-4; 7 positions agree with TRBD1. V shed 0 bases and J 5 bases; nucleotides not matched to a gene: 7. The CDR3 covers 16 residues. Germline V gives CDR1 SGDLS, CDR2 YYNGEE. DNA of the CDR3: TGTGCCAGCAGCGTAGGGTCCGGGACAGTAAATGAAAAACTGTTTTTT. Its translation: CASSVGSGTVNEKLFF.

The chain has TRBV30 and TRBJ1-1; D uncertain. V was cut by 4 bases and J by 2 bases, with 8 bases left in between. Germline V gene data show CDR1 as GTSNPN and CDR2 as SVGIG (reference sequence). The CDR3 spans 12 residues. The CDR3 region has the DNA TGTGCCTGGACCTCAGGAAACACTGAAGCTTTCTTT. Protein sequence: CAWTSGNTEAFF.

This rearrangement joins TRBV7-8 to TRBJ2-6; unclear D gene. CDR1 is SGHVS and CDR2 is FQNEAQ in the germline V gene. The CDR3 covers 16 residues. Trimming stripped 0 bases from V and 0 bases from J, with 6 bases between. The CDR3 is CASSLAPSSGANVLTF. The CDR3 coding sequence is TGTGCCAGCAGCTTAGCTCCCAGCTCTGGGGCCAACGTCCTGACTTTC.

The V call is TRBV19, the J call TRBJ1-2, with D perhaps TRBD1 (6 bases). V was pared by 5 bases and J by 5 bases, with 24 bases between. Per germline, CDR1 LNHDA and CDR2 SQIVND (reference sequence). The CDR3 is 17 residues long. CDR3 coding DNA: TGTGCCAGTAGTGACTCCCCAGGGGCGCTGGTGTTGTATGGCTACACCTTC. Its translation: CASSDSPGALVLYGYTF.

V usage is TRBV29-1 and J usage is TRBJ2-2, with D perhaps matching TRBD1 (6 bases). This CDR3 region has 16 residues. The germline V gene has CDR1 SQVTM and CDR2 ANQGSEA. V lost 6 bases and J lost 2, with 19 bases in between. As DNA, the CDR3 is TGCAGCGTGGGCCGGGCAGGGGTCGCCAACACCGGGGAGCTGTTTTTT. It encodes CSVGRAGVANTGELFF.

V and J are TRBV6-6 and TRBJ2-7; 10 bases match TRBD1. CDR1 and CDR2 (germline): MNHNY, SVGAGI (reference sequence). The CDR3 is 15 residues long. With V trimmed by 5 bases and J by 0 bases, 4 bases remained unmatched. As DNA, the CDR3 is TGTGCCAGCAGTGCCCGGGACAGGGGCTCCTACGAGCAGTACTTC. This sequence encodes CASSARDRGSYEQYF.

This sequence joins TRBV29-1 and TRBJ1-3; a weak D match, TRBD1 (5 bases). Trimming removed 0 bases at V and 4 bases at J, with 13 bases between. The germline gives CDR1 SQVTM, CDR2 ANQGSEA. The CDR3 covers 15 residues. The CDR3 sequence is CSVEDLRQGGNTIYF. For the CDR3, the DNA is TGCAGCGTTGAAGATCTAAGGCAGGGAGGAAACACCATATATTTT. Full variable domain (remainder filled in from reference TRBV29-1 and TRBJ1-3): SAVISQKPSRDICQRGTSLTIQCQVDSQVTMMFWYRQQPGQSLTLIATANQGSEATYESGFVIDKFPISRPNLTFSTLTVSNMSPEDSSIYLCSVEDLRQGGNTIYFGEGSWLTVV.

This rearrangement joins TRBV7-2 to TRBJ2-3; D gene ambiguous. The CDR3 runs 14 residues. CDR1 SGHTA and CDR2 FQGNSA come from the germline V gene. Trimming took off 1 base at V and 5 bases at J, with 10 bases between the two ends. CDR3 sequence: CASSLDGRGDTQYF. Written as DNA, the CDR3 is TGTGCCAGCAGCTTAGATGGCCGAGGAGATACGCAGTATTTT.

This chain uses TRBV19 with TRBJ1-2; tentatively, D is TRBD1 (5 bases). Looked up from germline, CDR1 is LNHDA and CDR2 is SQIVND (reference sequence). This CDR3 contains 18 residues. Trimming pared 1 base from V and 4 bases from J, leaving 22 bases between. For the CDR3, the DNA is TGTGCCAGTAGTATAGGAACACAGACCGGGGCGCGCTTCTATGGCTACACCTTC. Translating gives CASSIGTQTGARFYGYTF.

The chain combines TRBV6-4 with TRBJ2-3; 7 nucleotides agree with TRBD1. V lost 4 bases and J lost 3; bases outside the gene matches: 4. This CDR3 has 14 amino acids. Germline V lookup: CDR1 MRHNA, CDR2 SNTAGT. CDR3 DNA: TGTGCCAGCAGTGGACAGGGTGGGACAGATACGCAGTATTTT. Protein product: CASSGQGGTDTQYF.

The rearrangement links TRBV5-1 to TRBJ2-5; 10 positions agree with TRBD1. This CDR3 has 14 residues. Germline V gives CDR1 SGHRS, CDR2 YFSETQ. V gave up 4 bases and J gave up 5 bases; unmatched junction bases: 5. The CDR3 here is CASSVGQGPETQYF. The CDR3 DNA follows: TGCGCCAGCAGCGTGGGACAGGGGCCGGAGACCCAGTACTTC. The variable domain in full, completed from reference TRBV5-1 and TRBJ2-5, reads KAGVTQTPRYLIKTRGQQVTLSCSPISGHRSVSWYQQTPGQGLQFLFEYFSETQRNKGNFPGRFSGRQFSNSRSEMNVSTLELGDSALYLCASSVGQGPETQYFGPGTRLLVL.

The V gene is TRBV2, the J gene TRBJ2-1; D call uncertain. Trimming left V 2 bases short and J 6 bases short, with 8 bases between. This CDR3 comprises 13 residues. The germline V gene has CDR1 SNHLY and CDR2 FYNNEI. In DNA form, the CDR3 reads TGTGCCAGCAGTGAATGGCAGGCCAATGAGCAGTTCTTC. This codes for CASSEWQANEQFF.

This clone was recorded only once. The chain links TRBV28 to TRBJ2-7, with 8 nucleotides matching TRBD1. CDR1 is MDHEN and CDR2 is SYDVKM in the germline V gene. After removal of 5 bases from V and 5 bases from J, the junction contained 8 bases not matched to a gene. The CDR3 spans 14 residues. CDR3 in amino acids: CASSPRTGSDEQYF. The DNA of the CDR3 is TGTGCCAGCAGTCCGCGGACAGGGTCCGACGAGCAGTACTTC.

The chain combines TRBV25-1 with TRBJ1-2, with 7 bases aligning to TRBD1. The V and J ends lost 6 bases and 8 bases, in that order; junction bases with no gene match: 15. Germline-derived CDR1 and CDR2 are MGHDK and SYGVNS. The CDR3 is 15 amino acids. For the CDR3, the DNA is TGTGCCAGCAGGAATCAGGGGGAAGCCTTAGGGGGCTACACCTTC. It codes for CASRNQGEALGGYTF.

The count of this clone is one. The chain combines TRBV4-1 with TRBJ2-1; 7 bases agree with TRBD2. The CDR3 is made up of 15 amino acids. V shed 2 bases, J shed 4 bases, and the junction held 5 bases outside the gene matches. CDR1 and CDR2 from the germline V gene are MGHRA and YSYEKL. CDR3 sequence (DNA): TGCGCCAGCAGCCAACGGGGGGTTAGGTACAATGAGCAGTTCTTC. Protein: CASSQRGVRYNEQFF.

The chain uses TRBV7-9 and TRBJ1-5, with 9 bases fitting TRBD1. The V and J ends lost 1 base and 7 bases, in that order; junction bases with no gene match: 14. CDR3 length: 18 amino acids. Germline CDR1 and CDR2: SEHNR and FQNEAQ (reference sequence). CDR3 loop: CASSLGGQGDFPRQPQHF. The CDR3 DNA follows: TGTGCCAGCAGCTTAGGGGGACAGGGTGATTTCCCCAGGCAGCCCCAGCATTTT.